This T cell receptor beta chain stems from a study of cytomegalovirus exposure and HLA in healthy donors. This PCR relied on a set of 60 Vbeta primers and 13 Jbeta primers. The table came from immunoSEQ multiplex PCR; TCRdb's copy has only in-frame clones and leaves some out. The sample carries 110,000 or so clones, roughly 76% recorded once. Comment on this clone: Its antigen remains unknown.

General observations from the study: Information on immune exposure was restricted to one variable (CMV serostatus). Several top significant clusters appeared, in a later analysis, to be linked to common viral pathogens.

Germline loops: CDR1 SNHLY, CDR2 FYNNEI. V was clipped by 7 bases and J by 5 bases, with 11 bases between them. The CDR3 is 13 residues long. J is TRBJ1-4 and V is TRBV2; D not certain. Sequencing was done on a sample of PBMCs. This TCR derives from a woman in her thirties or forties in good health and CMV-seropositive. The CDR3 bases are TGTGCCAGCACTGCTCTAAAAAATGAAAAACTGTTTTTT. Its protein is CASTALKNEKLFF. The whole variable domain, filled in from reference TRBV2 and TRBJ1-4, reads EPEVTQTPSHQVTQMGQEVILRCVPISNHLYFYWYRQILGQKVEFLVSFYNNEISEKSEIFDDQFSVERPDGSNFTLKIRSTKLEDSAMYFCASTALKNEKLFFGSGTQLSVL.